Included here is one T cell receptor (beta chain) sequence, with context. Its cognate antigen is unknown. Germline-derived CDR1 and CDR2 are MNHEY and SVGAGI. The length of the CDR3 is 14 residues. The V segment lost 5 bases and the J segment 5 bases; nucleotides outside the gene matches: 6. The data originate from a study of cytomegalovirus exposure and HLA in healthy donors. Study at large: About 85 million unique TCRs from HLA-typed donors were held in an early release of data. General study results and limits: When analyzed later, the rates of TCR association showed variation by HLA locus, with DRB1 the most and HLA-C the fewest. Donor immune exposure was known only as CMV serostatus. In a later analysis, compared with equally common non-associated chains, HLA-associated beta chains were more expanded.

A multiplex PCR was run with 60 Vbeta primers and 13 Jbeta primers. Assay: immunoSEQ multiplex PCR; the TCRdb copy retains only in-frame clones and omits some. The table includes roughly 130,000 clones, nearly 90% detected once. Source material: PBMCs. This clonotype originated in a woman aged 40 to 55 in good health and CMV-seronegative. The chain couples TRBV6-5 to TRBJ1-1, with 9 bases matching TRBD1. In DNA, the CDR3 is TGTGCCAGCAGTGCCGGGACAGGGAAAACTGAAGCTTTCTTT. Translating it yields CASSAGTGKTEAFF.